This T cell receptor beta chain was sequenced for a study of T-cell reconstitution after alpha-beta-depleted transplantation in children. TCRbeta library preparation incorporated unique molecular identifiers. TCRdb ran MiXCR on the PCR reads and lists one entry per CDR3 protein. The sample has some 78,000 distinct CDR3 sequences; roughly an eighth are singletons. The CDR3 covers 13 residues. Germline loops: CDR1 MDHEN, CDR2 SYDVKM. Trimming removed 3 bases at V and 3 bases at J, with 8 bases between. General study findings and limits: Once a year had passed after transplant, T-cell counts and diversity came mostly from newly produced T cells. Two months or so post-transplant, alpha-beta T cells reportedly derived from several hundred expanded graft clones.

In this sample, this clonotype turned up many times. No antigen is known for it. The input for sequencing was PBMCs, mostly from graft donor cells, taken 180 days after TCRalphabeta/CD19-depleted stem cell transplant. The rearrangement uses TRBV28 and TRBJ2-5; D not resolved. This receptor was obtained from a male patient between 2 and 10 years old who had a stem cell transplant for acute lymphoblastic leukemia, so the T cells may come from the graft donor. The CDR3 sequence is CASSLQVKETQYF. CDR3 DNA sequence: TGTGCCAGCAGTTTGCAGGTTAAAGAGACCCAGTACTTC.